A selection of T cell receptor beta chains follows, all from one sample in a study of T cells in Graves' hyperthyroidism and ophthalmopathy. TCRdb called the multiplex PCR reads again in MiXCR, with one record for every CDR3 protein. The sample has approximately 600,000 distinct CDR3 sequences; under 25% are singletons. The specimen was blood. All receptors derive from a man under 40 with Graves' ophthalmopathy. CDR3s include the opening cysteine and the closing phenylalanine or tryptophan. The D gene is left open where the match is weak.

v_gene: TRBV20-1; d_gene: -; j_gene: TRBJ1-2; CDR3aa: CSAKLDSPYTF
v_gene: TRBV18; d_gene: -; j_gene: TRBJ2-1; CDR3aa: CASSPDVQEQFF
v_gene: TRBV2; d_gene: -; j_gene: TRBJ2-2; CDR3aa: CASERGPSSNTGELFF
v_gene: TRBV27; d_gene: TRBD2; j_gene: TRBJ2-1; CDR3aa: CASSFESGSSYNEQFF
v_gene: TRBV15; d_gene: TRBD1; j_gene: TRBJ2-5; CDR3aa: CATSRGTGFRETQYF
v_gene: TRBV6-1; d_gene: -; j_gene: TRBJ1-5; CDR3aa: CASSGENSNQPQHF
v_gene: TRBV20-1; d_gene: TRBD2; j_gene: TRBJ2-7; CDR3aa: CSAGTSGAYEQYF
v_gene: TRBV6-1; d_gene: -; j_gene: TRBJ1-3; CDR3aa: CASSETVGRSGNTIYF
v_gene: TRBV5-1; d_gene: TRBD2; j_gene: TRBJ2-1; CDR3aa: CASSTTTSGIDNEQFF
v_gene: TRBV5-1; d_gene: TRBD1; j_gene: TRBJ1-1; CDR3aa: CASSLAHRGTEAFF
v_gene: TRBV30; d_gene: TRBD1; j_gene: TRBJ2-5; CDR3aa: CAWNNYGTAETQYF
v_gene: TRBV4-2; d_gene: -; j_gene: TRBJ2-1; CDR3aa: CASSQDKGGSYNEQFF
v_gene: TRBV5-6; d_gene: -; j_gene: TRBJ2-7; CDR3aa: CASSLAGDWGEQYF
v_gene: TRBV28; d_gene: -; j_gene: TRBJ1-6; CDR3aa: CASRVLGGSSYNSPPHF